This T cell receptor beta chain originates from a study of spatial heterogeneity in lung cancer. The time point is: sample taken at primary tumor resection. A distinct unique molecular identifier was carried by each TCR cDNA molecule. A single record per CDR3 protein comes from TCRdb applying MiXCR to the 5' RACE reads. Of 9,000 to 13,000 distinct CDR3 sequences in the sample, about 6% were seen once. This clonotype was seen at least ten times. The CDR3 length is 16 residues. Germline V gene sequence: CDR1 SGHTA, CDR2 FQGNSA. The V and J ends lost 5 bases and 3 bases, in that order; junction bases with no gene match: 11.

The V gene is TRBV7-2, the J gene TRBJ2-3; 7 nucleotides agree with TRBD2. The origin of this receptor is a male donor with early-stage non-small cell lung cancer. The sample consisted of PBMCs, taken at surgery. The CDR3 sequence is CASSRLAGSLTDTQYF. As DNA, the CDR3 is TGTGCCAGCAGCCGACTAGCTGGTTCTCTGACAGATACGCAGTATTTT.